The 3 T cell receptor beta chains in this list originate from one sample, sequenced in a study of T-cell memory formation after mild COVID-19. In TCRdb, the 5' RACE reads were re-called with MiXCR into one record per CDR3 protein. The table has 120,000 to 150,000 distinct CDR3 sequences, 19% seen once. Sequenced: PBMCs or a T cell subset sorted from them (not recorded which). These receptors all come from an adult woman who had mild COVID-19 (a few samples of this study predate the infection). Cell type and time point are not known.

V and J are TRBV7-8 and TRBJ2-1, with TRBD2 as a possible D gene (5 bases). Trimming took off 0 bases at V and 4 bases at J, with 13 bases between the two ends. The CDR3 extends over 16 amino acids. CDR1 SGHVS and CDR2 FQNEAQ come from the germline V gene. For the CDR3, the DNA is TGTGCCAGCAGCTTAGCGCGCCAACGGGGTTACAATGAGCAGTTCTTC. Its translation: CASSLARQRGYNEQFF.

The sample holds a few counts of this clonotype. This chain connects TRBV4-1 to TRBJ2-5; 8 nucleotides match TRBD2. V lost 0 bases and J lost 5; bases outside the gene matches: 2. The CDR3 sequence is 14 residues long. CDR1 and CDR2 (germline): MGHRA, YSYEKL. The CDR3 loop is CASSQETSGETQYF. In DNA, the CDR3 is TGCGCCAGCAGCCAAGAAACTAGCGGTGAGACCCAGTACTTC.

The chain couples TRBV20-1 to TRBJ2-1; D is uncertain. Germline V gene lookup returns CDR1 DFQATT and CDR2 SNEGSKA (reference sequence). The ends were cut back, 3 bases at V and 5 bases at J, with 8 bases in the middle. The CDR3 length is 12 residues. CDR3 residues: CSASRPHNEQFF. The DNA for the CDR3 is TGCAGTGCTAGTCGTCCTCACAATGAGCAGTTCTTC.